The entry that follows covers one TCR beta chain sequence. Antigen: not known. The length of the CDR3 is 15 residues. The germline V gene encodes CDR1 WNHNN and CDR2 SYGVQD (reference sequence). V gave up 6 bases and J gave up 0 bases, with 11 bases separating them. This sample stems from a study of identical twins. Study-level findings and limits: The models gave estimates that fell short of the out-of-frame TCR alpha sharing seen in monozygotic twins.

Each CDR3 protein is one row after TCRdb ran MiXCR on the 5' RACE reads. The profile covers fewer than 650,000 distinct CDR3 sequences, with less than 9% appearing a single time and approximately 1.5% taken by the ten largest. The sample was also linked to a second study, of yellow fever vaccine responses in identical twins.

This TCR was recovered from a woman aged 18-35 years in good health. The sequenced material came from PBMCs. V usage is TRBV10-1 and J usage is TRBJ2-2; a weak D match, TRBD1 (6 bases). CDR3 sequence (DNA): TGCGCCAGCAGGAGGGACAACTCGAACACCGGGGAGCTGTTTTTT. It codes for CASRRDNSNTGELFF.